The 21 T cell receptor beta chains presented below share a single source sample, sequenced in a study. MiXCR, applied by TCRdb to the 5' RACE reads, yields one record per CDR3 protein. The sample contains just under 65,000 distinct CDR3 sequences, about 20% of which appear only once. The sequenced sample was memory CD4+ T cells sorted from a lymph node. Stated subset: memory CD4+ T cells, CD4+CD45RO+CD25-. Receptors were obtained from a female donor with breast cancer.

This clonotype was recorded a few times. This sequence joins TRBV25-1 and TRBJ2-5; TRBD1 or TRBD2 may be the D gene (5 bases each). With 5 bases removed from V and 3 bases from J, the gap between germline ends came to 13 bases. Per the germline V gene, CDR1 is MGHDK and CDR2 is SYGVNS. This CDR3 region has 14 residues. CDR3 in DNA: TGTGCCAGCAGTTTCGGGGCAGGGAAAGAGACCCAGTACTTC. It translates to CASSFGAGKETQYF.

Comment on this clonotype: A much larger clone is a single base away; this may be a read error. This sequence joins TRBV20-1 and TRBJ1-1; the D gene is possibly TRBD1 (5 bases). This CDR3 spans 13 amino acids. Germline lookup yields CDR1 DFQATT and CDR2 SNEGSKA (reference sequence). V was trimmed by 4 bases and J by 3 bases, leaving 12 bases between them. The CDR3 here is CSAKPGTYTEAFF. DNA of the CDR3: TGCAGTGCTAAACCGGGGACGTACACTGAAGCTTTCTTT.

This clonotype was picked up many times. The CDR3 sequence: CASSLASSGPNNEQFF. The CDR3 DNA sequence: TGCGCCAGCAGCTTGGCGTCTAGCGGGCCTAACAATGAGCAGTTCTTC. This chain connects TRBV5-1 to TRBJ2-1, with 8 bases identical to TRBD2. V trimming: 0 bases; J trimming: 5 bases; junction bases outside the gene matches: 7. Germline V gene sequence: CDR1 SGHRS, CDR2 YFSETQ. This CDR3 contains 16 residues.

The CDR3 region is CSAGGTRGEQFF. DNA of the CDR3: TGCAGTGCTGGCGGGACGCGGGGAGAGCAGTTCTTC. The chain uses TRBV20-1 and TRBJ2-1, with TRBD2 as a possible D gene (6 bases). Germline CDR1 DFQATT, CDR2 SNEGSKA (reference sequence). This CDR3 has 12 residues. Trimming took 5 bases from V and 10 from J, leaving 15 bases between them.

This CDR3 is CASSPTSGGNQPQYF. DNA for the CDR3: TGCGCCAGCAGCCCGACCAGCGGGGGGAATCAGCCCCAGTATTTT. This chain connects TRBV5-1 to TRBJ1-5, with 9 nucleotides matching TRBD2. Gene TRBJ2-3 matches the end of the DNA better, so the J call may be wrong. Germline V gives CDR1 SGHRS, CDR2 YFSETQ. This CDR3 has 15 residues.

Remarks on this clonotype: A much larger clonotype is one base distant, so this may be a read error. The genes are TRBV5-1 and TRBJ2-5; 9 nucleotides align to TRBD2. The trim removed 4 bases at V and 5 bases at J, leaving 6 bases unmatched. The CDR3 has 14 residues. Germline CDR1 SGHRS, CDR2 YFSETQ. CDR3 nucleotides: TGCGCCAGCAGCGTTAGCGGGAGCTCGGAGACCCAGTACTTC. Protein: CASSVSGSSETQYF.

For this clonotype: A much larger clone is a single base away; this may be a read error. The conserved final phenylalanine or tryptophan is absent from the CDR3, which likely points to a read error. V is TRBV7-2 and J is TRBJ2-5; 7 positions match TRBD1. The CDR3 has 13 amino acids. Germline CDR1 and CDR2: SGHTA and FQGNSA. Trimming at V came to 4 bases and at J to 7 bases, leaving 6 bases not matched to a gene. The CDR3: CASSSDRVGTQYY. The CDR3 region has the DNA TGTGCCAGCAGCTCCGACAGGGTAGGGACCCAGTACTAC.

The rearrangement links TRBV7-6 to TRBJ1-1; unclear D gene. The CDR3 extends over 13 amino acids. CDR1 is SGHVS and CDR2 is FNYEAQ in the germline V gene. Trimming stripped 3 bases from V and 1 base from J, with 6 bases between. For the CDR3, the DNA is TGTGCCAGCAGCTTTAAACCGAACACTGAAGCTTTCTTT. Translation gives CASSFKPNTEAFF.

CDR3 nucleotide sequence: TGTGCCAGCAGTTACCGCGACAGGGGAAGTAATGAAAAACTGTTTTTT. Translated: CASSYRDRGSNEKLFF. J is TRBJ1-4 and V is TRBV6-6, with 8 positions matching TRBD1. Germline CDR1 reads MNHNY; CDR2 reads SVGAGI (reference sequence). This CDR3 is built from 16 residues. Trimming at V came to 2 bases and at J to 4 bases, leaving 6 bases not matched to a gene.

This clonotype was found once. This may stem from a read error, because a much larger clone lies one nucleotide away. The chain links TRBV11-3 to TRBJ2-3, with D perhaps assigned TRBD1 or TRBD2 (5 bases each). Germline V gene lookup returns CDR1 SGHNT and CDR2 YENEEA. This CDR3 is 13 amino acids long. The CDR3 coding sequence is TGTGCCAGCAGCTGGGGGACCACAGATGCGCAGTATTTT. It is translated as CASSWGTTDAQYF.

This clonotype has only a few counts. The chain's CDR3 is CSVIRSGTSTDTQYF. The CDR3 region has the DNA TGCAGCGTTATCAGGAGCGGGACTAGCACAGATACGCAGTATTTT. This chain joins TRBV29-1 and TRBJ2-3; 7 bases line up with TRBD2. Germline CDR1 reads SQVTM; CDR2 reads ANQGSEA. CDR3 length: 15 amino acids. Trimming removed 5 bases from V and 0 bases from J; junction bases left unmatched: 8.

V is TRBV5-4 and J is TRBJ1-2; D is perhaps TRBD1 (5 bases). Trimming took off 9 bases at V and 3 bases at J, with 15 bases between the two ends. Germline values: CDR1 SGHNT, CDR2 YYREEE (reference sequence). There are 13 residues in the CDR3. The CDR3 DNA reads TGTGCCATTAACGGGGGTTCGTACTATGGCTACACCTTC. Amino acid sequence: CAINGGSYYGYTF.

The J gene is TRBJ2-7, the V gene TRBV6-2 or TRBV6-3, with D tentatively TRBD1 (6 bases). Between the trimmed V and J ends, which lost 10 bases and 9 bases, there was a span of 16 bases. CDR1 and CDR2 (germline): MNHEY, SVGEGT. The CDR3 consists of 11 residues. The CDR3 reads CATEDPTGQYF. The CDR3 bases are TGTGCCACCGAGGACCCGACAGGGCAGTACTTC.

This clonotype was recorded a few times. The rearrangement links TRBV11-2 to TRBJ2-3, with 8 bases matching TRBD2. There are 16 residues in the CDR3. V was clipped by 5 bases and J by 6 bases; unmatched bases: 13. From germline, CDR1 is SGHAT and CDR2 FQNNGV. As DNA, the CDR3 is TGTGCCAGCAGCCCCCGCAATAGCGGGGCGGGGGATACGCAGTATTTT. Translated, it gives CASSPRNSGAGDTQYF.

This clonotype was counted only a few times. The V call is TRBV4-3, the J call TRBJ2-5; D is unclear. V was clipped by 0 bases and J by 4 bases, with 9 bases between them. CDR3 length: 14 amino acids. In germline, CDR1 is LGHNA, CDR2 YSLEER. The chain's CDR3 is CASSQDPNSETQYF. DNA for the CDR3: TGCGCCAGCAGCCAAGATCCTAATTCAGAGACCCAGTACTTC.

This chain joins TRBV6-1 and TRBJ2-3; 7 bases agree with TRBD2. The germline gives CDR1 MNHNS, CDR2 SASEGT. The CDR3 extends over 16 amino acids. V dropped 3 bases and J dropped 4; count of bases not matched to a gene: 10. The CDR3 loop reads CASSDPSGGSADTQYF. The CDR3 nucleotides are TGTGCCAGCAGTGATCCCAGCGGCGGGAGTGCAGATACGCAGTATTTT.

Of note for this clonotype: This may come from a read error, since a much larger clone is one base off. The V and J genes are TRBV2 and TRBJ1-2; D not certain. CDR1 SNHLY and CDR2 FYNNEI come from the germline V gene. This CDR3 is built from 11 residues. Trimming took off 4 bases at V and 6 bases at J, with 6 bases between the two ends. In DNA form, the CDR3 reads TGTGCCAGCAGTGCCTTTCATGGCTACACCTTC. It codes for CASSAFHGYTF.

With regard to this clonotype: Just one base apart from a much larger clone, this may be a read error. The V call is TRBV12-3 or TRBV12-4, the J call TRBJ2-1, with D uncertain. CDR3 size: 11 residues. The CDR3 region has the DNA TGTGCCAGCAGCACGTCCCATGAGCAGCTCTTC. It is translated as CASSTSHEQLF.

This clonotype was counted a single time. The genes are TRBV29-1 and TRBJ2-5; D might be TRBD2 (6 bases). Germline lookup yields CDR1 SQVTM and CDR2 ANQGSEA. The CDR3 runs 14 residues. Trimming took off 0 bases at V and 3 bases at J, with 11 bases between the two ends. The CDR3 region has the DNA TGCAGCGTTGAAGATCAGCGGAGGGAAGAGACCCAGTACTTC. Translating it yields CSVEDQRREETQYF.

This clonotype has just a few counts. The DNA of the CDR3 is TGTGCCAGCAGCCAACAGGGCAGCAATCAGCCCCAGCATTTT. It yields the protein CASSQQGSNQPQHF. V gene TRBV7-9 combines with J gene TRBJ1-5; TRBD1 might be the D (6 bases). The germline V gene encodes CDR1 SEHNR and CDR2 FQNEAQ (reference sequence). The CDR3 covers 14 residues. V was clipped by 5 bases and J by 1 base, with 9 bases between them.

This clonotype was detected ten times or more. The chain uses TRBV5-1 and TRBJ1-5; D not certain. Germline CDR1 reads SGHRS; CDR2 reads YFSETQ. Trimming removed 2 bases at V and 0 bases at J, with 6 bases between. The CDR3 runs to 14 residues. CDR3 loop: CASSFGDSNQPQHF. CDR3 sequence (DNA): TGCGCCAGCAGCTTCGGAGATAGCAATCAGCCCCAGCATTTT. The variable domain in full, with the rest retrieved from reference TRBV5-1 and TRBJ1-5, is KAGVTQTPRYLIKTRGQQVTLSCSPISGHRSVSWYQQTPGQGLQFLFEYFSETQRNKGNFPGRFSGRQFSNSRSEMNVSTLELGDSALYLCASSFGDSNQPQHFGDGTRLSIL.